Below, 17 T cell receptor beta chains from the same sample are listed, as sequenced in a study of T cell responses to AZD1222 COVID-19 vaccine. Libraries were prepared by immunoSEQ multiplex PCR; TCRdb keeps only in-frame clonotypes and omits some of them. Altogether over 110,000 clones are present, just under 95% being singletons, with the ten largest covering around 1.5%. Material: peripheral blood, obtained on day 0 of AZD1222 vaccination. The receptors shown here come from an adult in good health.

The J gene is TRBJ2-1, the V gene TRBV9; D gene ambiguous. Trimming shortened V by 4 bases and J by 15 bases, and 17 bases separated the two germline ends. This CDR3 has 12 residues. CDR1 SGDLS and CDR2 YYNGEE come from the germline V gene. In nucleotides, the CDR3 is TGTGCCAGCAGCCCGACGTCCCAGGAACGGTTCTTC. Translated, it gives CASSPTSQERFF.

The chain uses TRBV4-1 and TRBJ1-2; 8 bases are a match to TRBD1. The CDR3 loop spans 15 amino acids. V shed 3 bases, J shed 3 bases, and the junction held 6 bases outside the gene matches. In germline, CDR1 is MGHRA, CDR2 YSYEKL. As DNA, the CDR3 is TGCGCCAGCAGCCAGGTCAGGGGGCAGGACTATGGCTACACCTTC. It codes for CASSQVRGQDYGYTF.

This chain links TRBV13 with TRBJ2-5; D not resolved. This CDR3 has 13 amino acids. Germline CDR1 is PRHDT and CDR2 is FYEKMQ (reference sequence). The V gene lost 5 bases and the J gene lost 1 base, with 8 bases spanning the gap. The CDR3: CASSMESQETQYF. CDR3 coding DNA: TGTGCCAGCAGCATGGAGTCCCAAGAGACCCAGTACTTC.

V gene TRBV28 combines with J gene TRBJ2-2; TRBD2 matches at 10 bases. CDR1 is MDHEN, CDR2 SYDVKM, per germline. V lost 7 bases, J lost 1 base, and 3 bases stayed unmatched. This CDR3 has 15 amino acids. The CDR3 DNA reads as TGTGCCAGCATTAGACTAGCGGGGAACACCGGGGAGCTGTTTTTT. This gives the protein CASIRLAGNTGELFF.

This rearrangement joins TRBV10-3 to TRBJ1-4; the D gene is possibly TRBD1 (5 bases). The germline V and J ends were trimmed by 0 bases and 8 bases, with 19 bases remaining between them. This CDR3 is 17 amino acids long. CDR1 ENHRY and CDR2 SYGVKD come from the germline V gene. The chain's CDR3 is CAISESGPAKGFEKLFF. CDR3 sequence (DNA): TGTGCCATCAGTGAGTCGGGGCCGGCGAAGGGGTTCGAAAAACTGTTTTTT.

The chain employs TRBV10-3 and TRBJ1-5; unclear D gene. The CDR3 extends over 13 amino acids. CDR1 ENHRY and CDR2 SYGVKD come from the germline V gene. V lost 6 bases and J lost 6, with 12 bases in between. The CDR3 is CAIRHTQGQPQHF. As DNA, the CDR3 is TGTGCCATCAGGCATACGCAAGGTCAGCCCCAGCATTTT.

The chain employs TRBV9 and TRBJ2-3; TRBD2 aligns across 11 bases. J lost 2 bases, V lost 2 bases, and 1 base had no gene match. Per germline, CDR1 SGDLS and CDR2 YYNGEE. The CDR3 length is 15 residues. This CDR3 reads CASSVSGRATDTQYF. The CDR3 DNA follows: TGTGCCAGCAGCGTTAGCGGGAGGGCCACAGATACGCAGTATTTT.

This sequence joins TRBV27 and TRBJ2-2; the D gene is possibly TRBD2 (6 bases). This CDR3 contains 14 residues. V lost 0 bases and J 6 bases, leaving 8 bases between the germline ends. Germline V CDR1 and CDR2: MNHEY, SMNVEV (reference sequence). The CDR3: CASSLSRRAGELFF. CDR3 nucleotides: TGTGCCAGCAGTTTATCTCGGAGGGCCGGGGAGCTGTTTTTT.

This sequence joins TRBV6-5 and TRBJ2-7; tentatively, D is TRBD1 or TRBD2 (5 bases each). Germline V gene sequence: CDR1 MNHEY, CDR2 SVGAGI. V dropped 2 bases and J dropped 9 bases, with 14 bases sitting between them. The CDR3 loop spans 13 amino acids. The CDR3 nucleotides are TGTGCCAGCAGTTACGCCCAGGGCAGCGGGCAGTACTTC. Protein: CASSYAQGSGQYF.

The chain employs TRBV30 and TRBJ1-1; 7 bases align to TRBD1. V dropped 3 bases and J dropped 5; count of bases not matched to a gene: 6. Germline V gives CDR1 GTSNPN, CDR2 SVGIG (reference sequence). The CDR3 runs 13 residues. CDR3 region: CAWSTYRGTEAFF. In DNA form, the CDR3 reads TGTGCCTGGAGCACCTACAGGGGAACTGAAGCTTTCTTT.

The CDR3 nucleotides are TGTGCCAGTAGTATAGAAGAGGGGAACGATGGCTACACCTTC. This sequence encodes CASSIEEGNDGYTF. The chain combines TRBV19 with TRBJ1-2, with a weak D call TRBD1 (5 bases). This CDR3 contains 14 residues. The germline V and J ends were trimmed by 0 bases and 6 bases, with 11 bases remaining between them. The germline gives CDR1 LNHDA, CDR2 SQIVND (reference sequence).

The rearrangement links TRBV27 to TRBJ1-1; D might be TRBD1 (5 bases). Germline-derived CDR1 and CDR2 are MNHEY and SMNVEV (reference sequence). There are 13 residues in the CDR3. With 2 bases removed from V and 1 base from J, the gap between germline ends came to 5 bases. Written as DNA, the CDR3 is TGTGCCAGCAGTTTAGGGACGAACACTGAAGCTTTCTTT. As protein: CASSLGTNTEAFF.

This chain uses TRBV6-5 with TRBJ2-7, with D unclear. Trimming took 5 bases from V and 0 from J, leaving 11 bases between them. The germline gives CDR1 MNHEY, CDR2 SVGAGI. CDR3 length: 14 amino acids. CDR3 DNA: TGTGCCAGCAGTAGGACCCTTGACTCCTACGAGCAGTACTTC. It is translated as CASSRTLDSYEQYF.

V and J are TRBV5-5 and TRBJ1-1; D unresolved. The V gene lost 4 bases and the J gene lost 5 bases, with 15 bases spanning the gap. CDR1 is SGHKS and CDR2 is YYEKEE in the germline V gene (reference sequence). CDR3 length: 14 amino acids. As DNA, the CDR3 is TGTGCCAGCAGCATCGGAAGCTTCGAGACTGAAGCTTTCTTT. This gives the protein CASSIGSFETEAFF.

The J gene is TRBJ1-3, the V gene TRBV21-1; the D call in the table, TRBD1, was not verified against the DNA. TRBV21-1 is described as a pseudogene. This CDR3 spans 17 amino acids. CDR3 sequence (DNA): TGTGCCAGCAGAGATTCTAATCCGGGACAGGGCAATTACACCATATATTTT. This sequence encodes CASRDSNPGQGNYTIYF.

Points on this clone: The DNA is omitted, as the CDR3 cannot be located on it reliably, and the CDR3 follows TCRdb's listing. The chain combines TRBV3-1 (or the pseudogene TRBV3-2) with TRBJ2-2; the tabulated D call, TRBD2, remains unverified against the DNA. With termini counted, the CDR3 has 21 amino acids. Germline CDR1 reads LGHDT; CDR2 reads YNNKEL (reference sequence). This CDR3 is CASSQGLGAGFFGFGAGELFF.

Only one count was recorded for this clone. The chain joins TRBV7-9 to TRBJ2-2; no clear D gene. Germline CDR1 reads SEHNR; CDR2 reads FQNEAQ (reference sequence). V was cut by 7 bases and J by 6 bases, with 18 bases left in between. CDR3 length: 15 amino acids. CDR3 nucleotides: TGTGCCAGCACGGCCGCTCCAGGTATATCCGGGGAGCTGTTTTTT. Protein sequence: CASTAAPGISGELFF.